These 29 T cell receptor beta chains share one sample of origin, sequenced in a study of blood T cell repertoires in COVID-19. Sequencing used immunoSEQ multiplex PCR; TCRdb keeps in-frame clones, though not all of them. The sample holds roughly 230,000 clones, 87% seen once. Sequencing input: PBMCs or T cells enriched from blood (not recorded which). The receptors here all came from a man aged 25 to 40 in a cohort exposed to, infected with or recovered from COVID-19 (not recorded which).

The chain uses TRBV28 and TRBJ1-5, with a possible D match to TRBD1 (6 bases). Germline-derived CDR1 and CDR2 are MDHEN and SYDVKM. V was pared by 4 bases and J by 1 base, with 17 bases between. This CDR3 has 17 residues. CDR3 loop: CASSSRDTVWSNQPQHF. The CDR3 DNA is TGTGCCAGCAGTTCCCGGGACACCGTCTGGAGCAATCAGCCCCAGCATTTT.

The chain combines TRBV6-5 with TRBJ1-3, with D uncertain. This CDR3 spans 12 amino acids. In germline, CDR1 is MNHEY, CDR2 SVGAGI. V was clipped by 9 bases and J by 0 bases, with 6 bases between them. CDR3 loop: CASVYSGNTIYF. For the CDR3, the DNA is TGTGCCAGTGTTTACTCTGGAAACACCATATATTTT.

The CDR3 region is CASSLADRGHTEAFF. The CDR3 nucleotides are TGTGCCAGCAGCTTAGCGGACAGGGGACACACTGAAGCTTTCTTT. The chain couples TRBV11-2 to TRBJ1-1; 9 bases agree with TRBD1. Germline V gene data show CDR1 as SGHAT and CDR2 as FQNNGV. Trimming took 1 base from V and 3 from J; bases not matched to a gene: 3. This CDR3 has 15 residues.

The chain employs TRBV5-6 and TRBJ2-7; 8 bases fit TRBD1. Germline loops: CDR1 SGHDT, CDR2 YYEEEE. The CDR3 has 13 amino acids. The junction had 4 bases not matched to a gene; V was cut back by 4 bases and J by 4 bases. CDR3 amino acids: CASSRQGNYEQYF. The CDR3 DNA reads TGTGCCAGCAGCAGACAGGGGAATTACGAGCAGTACTTC. Together with reference TRBV5-6 and TRBJ2-7, the CDR3 gives the full variable domain: DAGVTQSPTHLIKTRGQQVTLRCSPKSGHDTVSWYQQALGQGPQFIFQYYEEEERQRGNFPDRFSGHQFPNYSSELNVNALLLGDSALYLCASSRQGNYEQYFGPGTRLTVT.

The V gene is TRBV6-5, the J gene TRBJ1-3; 9 bases agree with TRBD1. This CDR3 is 15 amino acids long. V lost 6 bases to trimming and J lost 8 bases; unmatched junction nucleotides: 11. Germline assignment: CDR1 MNHEY and CDR2 SVGAGI. The CDR3 DNA reads as TGTGCCAGCAGGAAACCGGGACAGGGAATGGACACCATATATTTT. This sequence encodes CASRKPGQGMDTIYF.

The V and J genes are TRBV6-5 and TRBJ1-2, with TRBD1 matching 8 bases. The V and J ends lost 6 bases and 8 bases, in that order; junction bases with no gene match: 8. This CDR3 has 13 residues. Per the germline V gene, CDR1 is MNHEY and CDR2 is SVGAGI. CDR3 sequence (DNA): TGTGCCAGCAGGGAGGACAGGGCTGGGGGCTACACCTTC. It translates to CASREDRAGGYTF.

This clone was observed once. This chain joins TRBV7-9 and TRBJ2-7; 8 bases line up with TRBD1. This CDR3 comprises 18 residues. CDR1 is SEHNR, CDR2 FQNEAQ, per germline (reference sequence). The J segment lost 3 bases and the V segment lost 4 bases, leaving 17 bases of the junction unmatched. CDR3 residues: CASSSTRLDRVEVYEQYF. The CDR3 DNA is TGTGCCAGCAGCTCGACCCGCCTGGACAGGGTGGAGGTCTACGAGCAGTACTTC.

The chain combines TRBV9 with TRBJ1-2; D might be TRBD1 (6 bases). Germline V gene lookup returns CDR1 SGDLS and CDR2 YYNGEE. The CDR3 contains 15 residues. V gave up 0 bases and J gave up 7 bases, with 16 bases separating them. The DNA for the CDR3 is TGTGCCAGCAGCGTAGGGCAGGGGCCTGGTAGTGGCTACACCTTC. It is translated as CASSVGQGPGSGYTF.

This clone was counted a single time. V is TRBV7-9 and J is TRBJ1-2; D remains ambiguous. From germline, CDR1 is SEHNR and CDR2 FQNEAQ (reference sequence). Trimming left V 3 bases short and J 2 bases short, with 7 bases between. The CDR3 has 13 amino acids. The CDR3 DNA follows: TGTGCCAGCAGCTTCGTAATAAACTATGGCTACACCTTC. Translating it yields CASSFVINYGYTF.

This rearrangement joins TRBV11-1 to TRBJ2-7, with TRBD1 matching over 7 bases. The germline CDR1 and CDR2 sequences are SGHAT and FQDESV (reference sequence). Germline trimming cut 1 base from V and 11 bases from J; bases unmatched to any gene: 5. The CDR3 totals 12 residues. This chain's CDR3 is CASSLEGAGKYF. The CDR3, as DNA: TGTGCCAGCAGCTTAGAGGGGGCTGGAAAGTACTTC. The full variable domain, with the rest looked up from reference TRBV11-1 and TRBJ2-7, is EAEVAQSPRYKITEKSQAVAFWCDPISGHATLYWYRQILGQGPELLVQFQDESVVDDSQLPKDRFSAERLKGVDSTLKIQPAELGDSAMYLCASSLEGAGKYFGPGTRLTVT.

This clone was seen at least ten times. V and J are TRBV3-1 (or the pseudogene TRBV3-2) and TRBJ1-2; TRBD1 is a possible D gene (5 bases). The V end lost 6 bases, the J end lost 5 bases, and 16 bases lay between the germline ends. Germline CDR1 LGHDT, CDR2 YNNKEL (reference sequence). The CDR3 loop spans 14 amino acids. CDR3 sequence reads: CASSRASQGYGYTF. The DNA of the CDR3 is TGTGCCAGCAGTCGGGCCTCTCAGGGATATGGCTACACCTTC.

CDR3 nucleotide sequence: TGTGCCAGCAGCTTTGAGAGCACAGATACGCAGTATTTT. It translates to CASSFESTDTQYF. The chain combines TRBV11-3 with TRBJ2-3; D call uncertain. V was clipped by 3 bases and J by 0 bases, with 4 bases between them. CDR1 is SGHNT and CDR2 is YENEEA in the germline V gene. This CDR3 contains 13 residues.

The CDR3 nucleotides are TGCGCCACAAGCCAGGCAGGGGCCAACACTGAAGCTTTCTTT. It is translated as CATSQAGANTEAFF. The J gene is TRBJ1-1, the V gene TRBV5-1; D is perhaps TRBD1 (6 bases). Germline-derived CDR1 and CDR2 are SGHRS and YFSETQ. The CDR3 spans 14 residues. Trimming removed 9 bases at V and 2 bases at J, with 17 bases between. Complete variable domain (other parts from reference TRBV5-1 and TRBJ1-1): KAGVTQTPRYLIKTRGQQVTLSCSPISGHRSVSWYQQTPGQGLQFLFEYFSETQRNKGNFPGRFSGRQFSNSRSEMNVSTLELGDSALYLCATSQAGANTEAFFGQGTRLTVV.

This chain connects TRBV7-3 to TRBJ2-3, with D tentatively TRBD1 (6 bases). CDR3 length: 16 residues. Germline CDR1 reads SGHTA; CDR2 reads FQGTGA. V dropped 2 bases and J dropped 4 bases, with 16 bases sitting between them. The CDR3 DNA sequence: TGTGCCAGCAGCTTACGGCCCAGGGGAAGCGCAGATACGCAGTATTTT. The encoded protein is CASSLRPRGSADTQYF.

The genes are TRBV11-2 and TRBJ2-3; D possibly corresponds to TRBD2 (6 bases). Germline assignment: CDR1 SGHAT and CDR2 FQNNGV. Deletions cut 2 bases from V and 2 bases from J, with 11 bases between. The CDR3 covers 15 residues. CDR3 loop: CASSLLAPITDTQYF. CDR3 coding DNA: TGTGCCAGCAGCTTACTAGCGCCCATCACAGATACGCAGTATTTT. The full variable domain, completed using reference TRBV11-2 and TRBJ2-3, is EAGVAQSPRYKIIEKRQSVAFWCNPISGHATLYWYQQILGQGPKLLIQFQNNGVVDDSQLPKDRFSAERLKGVDSTLKIQPAKLEDSAVYLCASSLLAPITDTQYFGPGTRLTVL.

This rearrangement joins TRBV11-2 to TRBJ2-7; a weak D match, TRBD2 (6 bases). The CDR3 is 14 amino acids. From germline, CDR1 is SGHAT and CDR2 FQNNGV. The V and J ends lost 4 bases and 9 bases respectively, with 19 bases between them. In DNA, the CDR3 is TGTGCCAGCAGCTCGTGGGTAGCGGATAAGGCGCAGTACTTC. This codes for CASSSWVADKAQYF.

The chain couples TRBV28 to TRBJ2-7; 7 bases match TRBD1. Trimming removed 6 bases from V and 3 bases from J; junction bases left unmatched: 11. From germline, CDR1 is MDHEN and CDR2 SYDVKM. This CDR3 comprises 15 residues. The CDR3 DNA is TGTGCCAGCAGCCTAAGCCGGGACAGCCTCTACGAGCAGTACTTC. Residues: CASSLSRDSLYEQYF. The full variable domain, its missing parts supplied by reference TRBV28 and TRBJ2-7, is DVKVTQSSRYLVKRTGEKVFLECVQDMDHENMFWYRQDPGLGLRLIYFSYDVKMKEKGDIPEGYSVSREKKERFSLILESASTNQTSMYLCASSLSRDSLYEQYFGPGTRLTVT.

The chain links TRBV10-3 to TRBJ2-3; 7 positions agree with TRBD2. Trimming removed 2 bases from V and 6 bases from J; junction bases left unmatched: 8. Germline CDR1 and CDR2: ENHRY and SYGVKD. The CDR3 has 15 residues. The CDR3 bases are TGTGCCATCAGTGAGGGGAGGGCGATCGTGGATACGCAGTATTTT. This encodes CAISEGRAIVDTQYF.

This chain connects TRBV7-2 to TRBJ1-1; D not certain. The CDR3 covers 16 residues. CDR1 and CDR2 from the germline V gene are SGHTA and FQGNSA. The ends were cut back, 4 bases at V and 6 bases at J, with 21 bases in the middle. The CDR3 loop reads CASSSLQRPSNAEAFF. CDR3 in DNA: TGTGCCAGCAGCTCCCTGCAGAGGCCTTCCAACGCTGAAGCTTTCTTT.

J is TRBJ2-7 and V is TRBV5-8, with 8 positions matching TRBD1. CDR3 length: 17 residues. Trimming cost V 2 bases and J 3 bases; bases outside gene matches: 13. CDR1 SGHTS and CDR2 YDEGEE come from the germline V gene. CDR3: CASSFRQGPVWYYEQYF. Written as DNA, the CDR3 is TGTGCCAGCAGCTTTCGACAGGGGCCGGTCTGGTACTACGAGCAGTACTTC.

The gene calls are TRBV9 and TRBJ2-5; D unclear. V was trimmed by 2 bases and J by 5 bases, leaving 16 bases between them. CDR3 size: 15 residues. Germline loops: CDR1 SGDLS, CDR2 YYNGEE. The CDR3 protein is CASSVALDLVETQYF. The CDR3 DNA sequence: TGTGCCAGCAGCGTCGCGCTAGATTTAGTCGAGACCCAGTACTTC.

CDR3 in amino acids: CASSIARRRGPGELFF. CDR3 DNA: TGTGCCAGTAGTATAGCCCGGCGACGCGGTCCCGGGGAGCTGTTTTTT. This chain links TRBV19 with TRBJ2-2; D gene unclear. V was pared by 1 base and J by 6 bases, with 15 bases between. This CDR3 has 16 residues. Germline CDR1 and CDR2: LNHDA and SQIVND (reference sequence).

The V and J genes are TRBV3-1 (or the pseudogene TRBV3-2) and TRBJ2-2; 7 bases are shared with TRBD2. CDR1 is LGHDT and CDR2 is YNNKEL in the germline V gene (reference sequence). Unmatched junction bases numbered 3, after V lost 4 bases and J lost 4 bases. The CDR3 totals 14 residues. CDR3 in amino acids: CASSPSSGTGELFF. In DNA, the CDR3 is TGTGCCAGCAGCCCATCTAGCGGCACCGGGGAGCTGTTTTTT.

This CDR3 reads CASSLSENQPQHF. The CDR3 bases are TGTGCCAGCAGTTTATCAGAAAATCAGCCCCAGCATTTT. The V and J genes are TRBV12-3 or TRBV12-4 and TRBJ1-5; no definite D call. V was cut by 2 bases and J by 4 bases, with 6 bases left in between. There are 13 residues in the CDR3.

This chain connects TRBV14 to TRBJ1-1, with a possible D match to TRBD1 (5 bases). V lost 2 bases and J 1 base, leaving 14 bases between the germline ends. The CDR3 extends over 16 amino acids. Germline V gene data show CDR1 as SGHDN and CDR2 as FVKESK. CDR3 bases: TGTGCCAGCAGCCAATACCAGGGAGGAGGGAACACTGAAGCTTTCTTT. It translates to CASSQYQGGGNTEAFF.

The chain has TRBV6-1 and TRBJ2-1; D ambiguous. V was clipped by 2 bases and J by 3 bases, with 8 bases between them. The CDR3 has 14 amino acids. CDR1 and CDR2 from the germline V gene are MNHNS and SASEGT. The DNA for the CDR3 is TGTGCCAGCAGTGAATTATCGGGCTACAATGAGCAGTTCTTC. This codes for CASSELSGYNEQFF.

V gene TRBV4-2 combines with J gene TRBJ2-5, with D possibly TRBD2 on 7 matching bases. Germline lookup yields CDR1 LGHNA and CDR2 YNFKEQ. The CDR3 is 17 residues long. V was trimmed by 0 bases and J by 7 bases, leaving 21 bases between them. The CDR3 loop reads CASSQDSRAGAGATQYF. DNA of the CDR3: TGTGCCAGCAGCCAAGATTCCCGTGCGGGGGCCGGGGCGACCCAGTACTTC.

This rearrangement joins TRBV4-2 to TRBJ1-2, with 8 bases identical to TRBD1. The germline CDR1 and CDR2 sequences are LGHNA and YNFKEQ. The length of the CDR3 is 14 residues. With V trimmed by 3 bases and J by 8 bases, 8 bases remained unmatched. CDR3 protein: CASSQRTGTSGYTF. Here the CDR3 DNA reads TGTGCCAGCAGCCAGAGGACAGGGACTAGCGGCTACACCTTC.

This chain uses TRBV7-8 with TRBJ2-5; D might be TRBD2 (6 bases). The germline V gene has CDR1 SGHVS and CDR2 FQNEAQ. V gave up 1 base and J gave up 4 bases, with 16 bases separating them. CDR3 size: 16 residues. In DNA, the CDR3 is TGTGCCAGCAGCTTAGGGCGGGGTATGGTTAGAGAGACCCAGTACTTC. Its protein is CASSLGRGMVRETQYF.